The next 27 T cell receptor beta chains were all read from a single sample in a study of radiation and T cells in renal cell carcinoma. The time point here: baseline pretreatment blood. This sample's treatment: 15 Gy SBRT to primary tumor, nephrectomy 4 weeks later. Assay used: immunoSEQ multiplex PCR; TCRdb lists only in-frame clones, some missing. Of about 130,000 clones listed, around 83% are singletons. Here the sequenced sample was blood, taken from a patient whose treatment included radiotherapy and nephrectomy. Every receptor here comes from an older woman with renal cell carcinoma.

The rearrangement joins TRBV30 to TRBJ2-2, with D perhaps matching TRBD2 (5 bases). V shed 0 bases and J shed 6 bases, with 8 bases lying between them. From germline, CDR1 is GTSNPN and CDR2 SVGIG (reference sequence). The CDR3 is made up of 13 amino acids. The CDR3 bases are TGTGCCTGGAGTGTTTCCGGGGCCGGGGAGCTGTTTTTT. Amino acids: CAWSVSGAGELFF.

In its sample, this clone was seen many times. V usage is TRBV5-1 and J usage is TRBJ1-2; 10 positions match TRBD1. The CDR3 has 15 amino acids. Germline values: CDR1 SGHRS, CDR2 YFSETQ. Germline trimming cut 1 base from V and 8 bases from J; bases unmatched to any gene: 8. The chain's CDR3 is CASSLSSTGGEGYTF. The CDR3 nucleotides read TGCGCCAGCAGCTTGAGTTCGACAGGGGGCGAGGGCTACACCTTC.

The chain has TRBV28 and TRBJ1-2, with TRBD1 matching 8 bases. CDR3 size: 14 residues. Per germline, CDR1 MDHEN and CDR2 SYDVKM. V shed 4 bases, J shed 6 bases, and the junction held 7 bases outside the gene matches. CDR3 loop: CASSSRTGRNGYTF. The CDR3 DNA reads as TGTGCCAGCAGTTCCCGGACAGGGAGGAATGGCTACACCTTC.

The count of this clone is one. The rearrangement links TRBV2 to TRBJ1-2; maybe TRBD1 (5 bases). The CDR3 length is 11 residues. V lost 3 bases, J lost 9 bases, and 8 bases lay in between. Germline V gene sequence: CDR1 SNHLY, CDR2 FYNNEI. The CDR3 DNA sequence: TGTGCCAGCAGTGATGGGGGTCGCTACACCTTC. This sequence encodes CASSDGGRYTF.

The chain carries TRBV5-4 and TRBJ1-5, with a weak D call TRBD1 (6 bases). The CDR3 contains 13 residues. Trimming took 3 bases from V and 4 from J, leaving 8 bases between them. Per the germline V gene, CDR1 is SGHNT and CDR2 is YYREEE (reference sequence). Here the CDR3 reads CASSSGANQPQHF. The CDR3 DNA is TGTGCCAGCAGCTCGGGGGCAAATCAGCCCCAGCATTTT. Complete variable domain (other parts from reference TRBV5-4 and TRBJ1-5): ETGVTQSPTHLIKTRGQQVTLRCSSQSGHNTVSWYQQALGQGPQFIFQYYREEENGRGNFPPRFSGLQFPNYSSELNVNALELDDSALYLCASSSGANQPQHFGDGTRLSIL.

The chain carries TRBV19 and TRBJ1-5; possible D gene TRBD1, 5 bases. V gave up 3 bases and J gave up 5 bases, with 14 bases separating them. This CDR3 comprises 15 residues. Germline V gene lookup returns CDR1 LNHDA and CDR2 SQIVND (reference sequence). CDR3 residues: CASSIGREVDQPQHF. DNA for the CDR3: TGTGCCAGTAGTATTGGCAGGGAGGTCGATCAGCCCCAGCATTTT.

The chain combines TRBV7-2 with TRBJ2-3, with 10 bases identical to TRBD2. The length of the CDR3 is 14 residues. The germline V gene encodes CDR1 SGHTA and CDR2 FQGNSA. V lost 6 bases and J lost 4; bases outside the gene matches: 4. The CDR3 region has the DNA TGTGCCAGCAGGCCTAGCGGGAGTGCAGATACGCAGTATTTT. It encodes CASRPSGSADTQYF.

The CDR3: CASSLRTGADTQYF. In DNA, the CDR3 is TGTGCCAGCAGCTTGCGGACAGGCGCGGATACGCAGTATTTT. The V gene is TRBV5-4, the J gene TRBJ2-3, with 7 nucleotides matching TRBD1. The CDR3 length is 14 residues. Germline lookup yields CDR1 SGHNT and CDR2 YYREEE (reference sequence). J was trimmed by 6 bases and V by 1 base; bases with no gene match: 5.

DNA for the CDR3: TGTGCCAGCAGTTACCTCCGACAGGGTGACTACACCTTC. Its protein product is CASSYLRQGDYTF. The chain couples TRBV6-5 to TRBJ1-2, with TRBD1 matching over 7 bases. The germline V gene encodes CDR1 MNHEY and CDR2 SVGAGI. CDR3 length equals 13 residues. Trimming at V came to 2 bases and at J to 10 bases, leaving 7 bases not matched to a gene.

The chain recombines TRBV5-8 with TRBJ1-5; D may be TRBD1 (5 bases). The germline V and J ends were trimmed by 4 bases and 1 base, with 12 bases remaining between them. Germline loops: CDR1 SGHTS, CDR2 YDEGEE. The CDR3 extends over 15 amino acids. The CDR3 protein is CASSVEGLSNQPQHF. CDR3 coding DNA: TGTGCCAGCAGCGTGGAGGGGTTGAGCAATCAGCCCCAGCATTTT.

J is TRBJ2-2 and V is TRBV5-8, with unresolved D. CDR1 and CDR2 (germline): SGHTS, YDEGEE. The CDR3 loop spans 14 amino acids. V was cut by 2 bases and J by 4 bases, with 9 bases left in between. CDR3 nucleotide sequence: TGTGCCAGCAGCTTAGGCTGGGGCACCGGGGAGCTGTTTTTT. This sequence encodes CASSLGWGTGELFF.

This clone is a singleton in its sample. The chain uses TRBV30 and TRBJ2-2, with D possibly being TRBD1 (6 bases). This CDR3 comprises 13 residues. V was trimmed by 1 base and J by 6 bases, leaving 9 bases between them. Germline values: CDR1 GTSNPN, CDR2 SVGIG (reference sequence). CDR3 protein: CAWSATGPGELFF. The DNA of the CDR3 is TGTGCCTGGAGTGCCACAGGGCCCGGGGAGCTGTTTTTT. The variable domain in full, with the rest retrieved from reference TRBV30 and TRBJ2-2, is SQTIHQWPATLVQPVGSPLSLECTVEGTSNPNLYWYRQAAGRGLQLLFYSVGIGQISSEVPQNLSASRPQDRQFILSSKKLLLSDSGFYLCAWSATGPGELFFGEGSRLTVL.

This chain connects TRBV5-6 to TRBJ2-7, with D perhaps TRBD1 (5 bases). The CDR3 sequence is 12 residues long. The V and J ends lost 1 base and 6 bases respectively, with 8 bases between them. Germline V gene data show CDR1 as SGHDT and CDR2 as YYEEEE. Here the CDR3 reads CASSLWGAEQYF. CDR3 nucleotides: TGTGCCAGCAGCTTGTGGGGCGCCGAGCAGTACTTC.

This clone was seen a few times. The chain joins TRBV6-5 to TRBJ2-1; D might be TRBD1 or TRBD2, each matching 5 bases. The germline V gene encodes CDR1 MNHEY and CDR2 SVGAGI. The CDR3 totals 14 residues. The ends were cut back, 10 bases at V and 0 bases at J, with 13 bases in the middle. This CDR3 is CATGAVSSYNEQFF. CDR3 DNA sequence: TGTGCCACCGGGGCAGTCAGCTCCTACAATGAGCAGTTCTTC.

The J gene is TRBJ2-1, the V gene TRBV11-2; D is possibly TRBD1 or TRBD2 (5 bases each). The CDR3 extends over 15 amino acids. CDR1 is SGHAT, CDR2 FQNNGV, per germline. The ends were cut back, 4 bases at V and 6 bases at J, with 16 bases in the middle. The CDR3 region is CASSSGQGVSNEQFF. CDR3 coding DNA: TGTGCCAGCAGCTCGGGGCAGGGAGTAAGCAATGAGCAGTTCTTC.

This sequence joins TRBV27 and TRBJ2-7; 10 bases are a match to TRBD1. This CDR3 spans 15 amino acids. Germline V gene lookup returns CDR1 MNHEY and CDR2 SMNVEV (reference sequence). J was trimmed by 3 bases and V by 2 bases; bases with no gene match: 4. DNA for the CDR3: TGTGCCAGCAGTTTAGGGGGGACAGGGGTCTACGAGCAGTACTTC. This encodes CASSLGGTGVYEQYF.

This clone was seen just once. The rearrangement links TRBV10-3 to TRBJ2-2, with 8 bases that match TRBD2. V dropped 4 bases and J dropped 6; count of bases not matched to a gene: 7. CDR3 length: 15 amino acids. Looked up from germline, CDR1 is ENHRY and CDR2 is SYGVKD. The CDR3 spells CAISGRGGFAGELFF. The CDR3 nucleotides read TGTGCCATCAGTGGGCGCGGGGGGTTTGCCGGGGAGCTGTTTTTT.

The rearrangement joins TRBV7-9 to TRBJ1-2; D perhaps matches TRBD1 (5 bases). There are 17 residues in the CDR3. The V end was cut by 5 bases, the J end by 7 bases, with 26 bases between. Germline CDR1 reads SEHNR; CDR2 reads FQNEAQ (reference sequence). DNA of the CDR3: TGTGCCAGCAGCCGATTAGGATCAGGGACCACCAGCGGTGGCTACACCTTC. Amino acids: CASSRLGSGTTSGGYTF.

V usage is TRBV7-9 and J usage is TRBJ2-3; perhaps D is TRBD1 or TRBD2 (5 bases each). The V gene's germline CDR1 is SEHNR and CDR2 FQNEAQ (reference sequence). The CDR3 sequence is 16 residues long. V was trimmed by 1 base and J by 0 bases, leaving 11 bases between them. The CDR3 here is CASSLGVRESTDTQYF. DNA for the CDR3: TGTGCCAGCAGCTTAGGGGTCAGGGAGAGCACAGATACGCAGTATTTT.

Concerning this clone: Relative to the germline gene, one junction end is altered; a read error may explain this. CDR3 in amino acids: CASSLVRGRSSNEQFF. CDR3 DNA: TGTGCCAGCAGTTTGGTAAGGGGGCGATCCTCCAATGAGCAGTTCTTC. This rearrangement joins TRBV28 to TRBJ2-1; 7 positions match TRBD1. Germline CDR1 is MDHEN and CDR2 is SYDVKM. The CDR3 spans 16 residues.

This clone was counted once. For the CDR3, the DNA is TGTGCCAGCAGGTCGAGCAGTACTAGCACAGATACGCAGTATTTT. Encoded protein: CASRSSSTSTDTQYF. This chain uses TRBV2 with TRBJ2-3; D gene unclear. The germline V and J ends were trimmed by 6 bases and 0 bases, with 13 bases remaining between them. Germline loops: CDR1 SNHLY, CDR2 FYNNEI. The CDR3 runs 15 residues.

This clone was detected a few times. This rearrangement joins TRBV7-2 to TRBJ1-1; possible D gene TRBD1, 6 bases. V lost 6 bases and J lost 3, with 11 bases in between. The CDR3 is made up of 13 amino acids. CDR1 and CDR2 from the germline V gene are SGHTA and FQGNSA. The CDR3 reads CASRPRGDTEAFF. CDR3 bases: TGTGCCAGCAGGCCCAGGGGAGACACTGAAGCTTTCTTT.

V usage is TRBV7-8 and J usage is TRBJ1-2; perhaps TRBD1 as D (5 bases). Per the germline V gene, CDR1 is SGHVS and CDR2 is FQNEAQ. The CDR3 contains 13 residues. V shed 6 bases and J shed 8 bases, with 16 bases lying between them. In nucleotides, the CDR3 is TGTGCCAGCAGACTCGGGTGGGACGGGGGCTACACCTTC. It translates to CASRLGWDGGYTF.

The chain uses TRBV25-1 and TRBJ2-3, with D perhaps TRBD1 or TRBD2 (6 bases each). V shed 4 bases and J shed 3 bases, with 14 bases lying between them. The CDR3 consists of 15 residues. The germline gives CDR1 MGHDK, CDR2 SYGVNS. The CDR3 protein is CASSGGAGLTDTQYF. Here the CDR3 DNA reads TGTGCCAGCAGTGGGGGGGCCGGGTTGACAGATACGCAGTATTTT.

The genes are TRBV27 and TRBJ1-1; TRBD1 is a possible D gene (6 bases). The germline V gene encodes CDR1 MNHEY and CDR2 SMNVEV (reference sequence). The CDR3 sequence is 12 residues long. The germline V and J ends were trimmed by 8 bases and 0 bases, with 7 bases remaining between them. The DNA for the CDR3 is TGTGCCAGCGGACAGTTGAACACTGAAGCTTTCTTT. Its translation is CASGQLNTEAFF.

The chain has TRBV11-2 and TRBJ2-7; no clear D. The CDR3 runs to 14 residues. V was trimmed by 1 base and J by 2 bases, leaving 9 bases between them. CDR1 and CDR2 (germline): SGHAT, FQNNGV. The CDR3 loop reads CASSLVSATYEQYF. CDR3 nucleotide sequence: TGTGCCAGCAGCTTAGTATCAGCCACCTACGAGCAGTACTTC.

J is TRBJ2-7 and V is TRBV11-2; 9 positions match TRBD1. CDR1 and CDR2 from the germline V gene are SGHAT and FQNNGV. V was pared by 1 base and J by 3 bases, with 7 bases of the junction left unmatched. The CDR3 runs to 16 residues. CDR3 protein: CASSLVVDRGIYEQYF. DNA for the CDR3: TGTGCCAGCAGCTTAGTCGTGGACAGGGGTATCTACGAGCAGTACTTC.